A selection of T cell receptor beta chains follows, all from one sample in a study of T cell clones after liver transplantation. TCRdb's copy holds only in-frame clones and misses some; the assay was immunoSEQ multiplex PCR. The sample lists approximately 100,000 clones; 82% were seen once. This sample comprised CD4+ T cells from blood, obtained before liver transplant. These receptors all come from a human donor who received a liver transplant. The CDR3 runs from the conserved cysteine through the conserved F or W. A D gene is named only where the DNA matches it firmly.

CDR3 protein: CASRNPTGINQPQHF
D gene: NA
V gene: TRBV28
J gene: TRBJ1-5

CDR3 protein: CASAIAGRNEQFF
D gene: TRBD2
V gene: TRBV28
J gene: TRBJ2-1

CDR3 protein: CASSLAWGTEAFF
D gene: NA
V gene: TRBV7-8
J gene: TRBJ1-1

CDR3 protein: CASSQDSGADTGELFF
D gene: NA
V gene: TRBV4-2
J gene: TRBJ2-2

CDR3 protein: CASSFKGMNTEAFF
D gene: NA
V gene: TRBV27
J gene: TRBJ1-1

CDR3 protein: CASSPGAGAGEQYF
D gene: NA
V gene: TRBV5-4
J gene: TRBJ2-7

CDR3 protein: CASSVIGQGRYGYTF
D gene: TRBD1
V gene: TRBV2
J gene: TRBJ1-2

CDR3 protein: CAWMGTERGNTIYF
D gene: NA
V gene: TRBV30
J gene: TRBJ1-3

CDR3 protein: CASSYLLVTAPLEQYF
D gene: NA
V gene: TRBV6-6
J gene: TRBJ2-7

CDR3 protein: CASSLAAEAGELFF
D gene: NA
V gene: TRBV7-9
J gene: TRBJ2-2

CDR3 protein: CASSQKRRYSEAFF
D gene: NA
V gene: TRBV4-3
J gene: TRBJ1-1

CDR3 protein: CASSISGASYTF
D gene: NA
V gene: TRBV7-9
J gene: TRBJ1-2

CDR3 protein: CASSETGHQPQHF
D gene: NA
V gene: TRBV28
J gene: TRBJ1-5

CDR3 protein: CASGLSTDTQYF
D gene: NA
V gene: TRBV28
J gene: TRBJ2-3

CDR3 protein: CASSLDQGWNTIYF
D gene: NA
V gene: TRBV11-2
J gene: TRBJ1-3

CDR3 protein: CASSQFMTAVNNSPLHF
D gene: NA
V gene: TRBV4-3
J gene: TRBJ1-6

CDR3 protein: CASRSRGNTGELFF
D gene: NA
V gene: TRBV7-2
J gene: TRBJ2-2

CDR3 protein: CASSREGETQYF
D gene: NA
V gene: TRBV5-1
J gene: TRBJ2-5

CDR3 protein: CASSQGTATNEQFF
D gene: NA
V gene: TRBV4-1
J gene: TRBJ2-1

CDR3 protein: CASSVGAVGEGHTNF
D gene: TRBD2
V gene: TRBV9
J gene: TRBJ2-7

CDR3 protein: CAISESVGSGEKLFF
D gene: NA
V gene: TRBV10-3
J gene: TRBJ1-4

CDR3 protein: CASSPEAFF
D gene: NA
V gene: TRBV23-1
J gene: TRBJ1-1

CDR3 protein: CASSVGQESSYEQYF
D gene: TRBD1
V gene: TRBV5-1
J gene: TRBJ2-7

CDR3 protein: CSVKREPGDKQYF
D gene: TRBD2
V gene: TRBV29-1
J gene: TRBJ2-7

CDR3 protein: CASRIRDTGELFF
D gene: NA
V gene: TRBV4-1
J gene: TRBJ2-2

CDR3 protein: CSAPQGNEQFF
D gene: NA
V gene: TRBV20-1
J gene: TRBJ2-1

CDR3 protein: CASSTHSNSGNTIYF
D gene: NA
V gene: TRBV19
J gene: TRBJ1-3

CDR3 protein: CASSGFTYEQYF
D gene: NA
V gene: TRBV6-1
J gene: TRBJ2-7

CDR3 protein: CASSTRASSSYEQYF
D gene: NA
V gene: TRBV6-5
J gene: TRBJ2-7

CDR3 protein: CASSYSQGVLVTEAFF
D gene: TRBD1
V gene: TRBV6-6
J gene: TRBJ1-1

CDR3 protein: CASSLMMTGLLEQYF
D gene: NA
V gene: TRBV7-2
J gene: TRBJ2-7

CDR3 protein: CASSQLAGEVRNEQFF
D gene: TRBD2
V gene: TRBV14
J gene: TRBJ2-1

CDR3 protein: CASSLADEEIF
D gene: NA
V gene: TRBV7-9
J gene: TRBJ2-1